Below, one T cell receptor (beta chain) is given with its context. This sample was taken from a study of OX40 agonist ivuxolimab in advanced cancers. Study information: Ivuxolimab, which is an agonistic anti-OX40 (CD134) antibody, was administered to the patients.

Blood sampling took place at baseline, cycle 4 day 1, and cycle 7 day 1. Libraries were prepared by immunoSEQ multiplex PCR; TCRdb keeps only in-frame clonotypes and omits some of them. The sample records about 130,000 clones, 90% being singletons. The CDR3 is 14 residues long. Per the germline V gene, CDR1 is SGHVS and CDR2 is FQNEAQ. The clonotype was recovered from an adult with an advanced solid tumor such as melanoma, head and neck, liver or kidney cancer. The sequences come from CD4+ or CD8+ T cells sorted from blood, collected in a trial of the OX40 agonist ivuxolimab. The gene calls are TRBV7-8 and TRBJ2-5; D gene unclear. TRBJ2-7 explains the end of the DNA better; the J call may be wrong. The CDR3 sequence is CASSLGNGAYEQYF. In DNA form, the CDR3 reads TGTGCCAGCAGCTTAGGGAACGGAGCATACGAGCAGTACTTC.